Following are 22 T cell receptor beta chains from one sample sequenced in a study of blood T cell repertoires in COVID-19. The repertoire was sequenced with immunoSEQ multiplex PCR; TCRdb's copy has only in-frame clones and lacks some. The table lists under 130,000 clones, approximately 87% of them singletons. Input material: peripheral blood. These TCRs come from a human donor in a cohort sampled during active or convalescent COVID-19.

The chain links TRBV28 to TRBJ1-6; weak D call: TRBD1 (5 bases). Germline V gene data show CDR1 as MDHEN and CDR2 as SYDVKM. The CDR3 is 13 residues long. V lost 8 bases, J lost 12 bases, and 17 bases lay in between. The CDR3 spells CASGGGGTVPLHF. In DNA, the CDR3 is TGTGCCAGCGGAGGTGGAGGGACGGTACCCCTCCACTTT.

The chain recombines TRBV11-2 with TRBJ2-1, with D tentatively TRBD1 (5 bases). The CDR3 is made up of 16 amino acids. Germline-derived CDR1 and CDR2 are SGHAT and FQNNGV. The V end lost 2 bases, the J end lost 3 bases, and 14 bases lay between the germline ends. The CDR3 sequence: CASSLRGSGNYNEQFF. In DNA, the CDR3 is TGTGCCAGCAGCTTAAGGGGTTCCGGAAACTACAATGAGCAGTTCTTC.

The chain has TRBV27 and TRBJ2-3; D is perhaps TRBD2 (6 bases). V was clipped by 2 bases and J by 5 bases, with 11 bases between them. This CDR3 region has 14 residues. Germline lookup yields CDR1 MNHEY and CDR2 SMNVEV (reference sequence). The CDR3 loop reads CASSLTTGLDTQYF. The DNA for the CDR3 is TGTGCCAGCAGTTTAACAACGGGACTAGATACGCAGTATTTT.

The chain employs TRBV5-1 and TRBJ1-6; 7 nucleotides line up with TRBD1. Germline CDR1 and CDR2: SGHRS and YFSETQ. V lost 4 bases and J lost 8; bases outside the gene matches: 6. The CDR3 loop spans 14 amino acids. The CDR3 sequence is CASSLQGKDSPLHF. The CDR3 nucleotides read TGCGCCAGCAGCCTACAGGGGAAGGATTCACCCCTCCACTTT.

V gene TRBV9 combines with J gene TRBJ2-1; 8 bases fit TRBD1. The V gene's germline CDR1 is SGDLS and CDR2 YYNGEE. The CDR3 loop spans 16 amino acids. The V segment lost 4 bases and the J segment 3 bases; nucleotides outside the gene matches: 9. For the CDR3, the DNA is TGTGCCAGCAGCCCGTCGACAGGGGTGAACTACAATGAGCAGTTCTTC. It translates to CASSPSTGVNYNEQFF.

This sequence joins TRBV29-1 and TRBJ2-3, with D possibly matching TRBD2 (6 bases). Germline V CDR1 and CDR2: SQVTM, ANQGSEA. CDR3 length: 13 amino acids. V was shortened by 6 bases and J by 5 bases, with 15 bases between the two germline ends. CDR3 sequence reads: CSVERLGGDTQYF. The DNA of the CDR3 is TGCAGCGTCGAAAGGTTGGGGGGAGATACGCAGTATTTT.

In its sample, this clone was seen a few times. The chain has TRBV7-2 and TRBJ1-1; TRBD1 aligns across 7 bases. J lost 8 bases, V lost 4 bases, and 7 bases had no gene match. In germline, CDR1 is SGHTA, CDR2 FQGNSA. The CDR3 has 13 residues. CDR3 sequence reads: CASSSGPGQEAFF. The CDR3 nucleotides read TGTGCCAGCAGCTCGGGTCCGGGACAGGAAGCTTTCTTT.

V is TRBV18 and J is TRBJ2-2; D is possibly TRBD1 (6 bases). Germline V CDR1 and CDR2: KGHSH, LQKENI. The CDR3 is 14 residues long. Deletions cut 4 bases from V and 9 bases from J, with 15 bases between. CDR3 sequence (DNA): TGTGCCAGCTCACTCCGGACAGATACGAGGGAGCTGTTTTTT. Encoded protein: CASSLRTDTRELFF.

This clone was counted between two and nine times. The V call is TRBV2, the J call TRBJ2-7; TRBD2 agrees at 8 bases. CDR3 length: 14 amino acids. CDR1 SNHLY and CDR2 FYNNEI come from the germline V gene. The V segment lost 8 bases and the J segment 3 bases; nucleotides outside the gene matches: 9. The CDR3 nucleotides read TGTGCCAGCTCCCGGAGCGGGGGAAGCTACGAGCAGTACTTC. It is translated as CASSRSGGSYEQYF.

CDR3 bases: TGTGCCAGCAGTTACGGGCACGATCAGCCCCAGCATTTT. This translates into CASSYGHDQPQHF. This sequence joins TRBV6-5 and TRBJ1-5; D not resolved. The CDR3 runs to 13 residues. CDR1 MNHEY and CDR2 SVGAGI come from the germline V gene. V was trimmed by 2 bases and J by 5 bases, leaving 7 bases between them.

V and J are TRBV5-4 and TRBJ2-3, with 9 bases aligning to TRBD1. Trimming removed 4 bases from V and 6 bases from J; junction bases left unmatched: 12. Per germline, CDR1 SGHNT and CDR2 YYREEE (reference sequence). The CDR3 extends over 16 amino acids. The CDR3 is CASSPTLTGGSDTQYF. The CDR3 nucleotides read TGTGCCAGCAGCCCTACACTCACAGGGGGCAGCGATACGCAGTATTTT.

This chain uses TRBV7-2 with TRBJ1-4; the match to TRBD1 covers 7 bases. Looked up from germline, CDR1 is SGHTA and CDR2 is FQGNSA. The length of the CDR3 is 16 residues. The V and J ends lost 0 bases and 8 bases, in that order; junction bases with no gene match: 9. CDR3 region: CASSLARNRGGEKLFF. In DNA, the CDR3 is TGTGCCAGCAGCTTAGCGCGGAACAGGGGAGGCGAAAAACTGTTTTTT.

The chain joins TRBV19 to TRBJ1-5, with a possible D match to TRBD1 (6 bases). V was trimmed by 7 bases and J by 6 bases, leaving 16 bases between them. The germline V gene has CDR1 LNHDA and CDR2 SQIVND (reference sequence). This CDR3 spans 14 amino acids. The CDR3 loop reads CASTPRGGVQPQHF. As DNA, the CDR3 is TGTGCCAGTACCCCTCGAGGGGGGGTTCAGCCCCAGCATTTT.

The chain joins TRBV10-1 to TRBJ2-7; 7 positions match TRBD2. J was trimmed by 3 bases and V by 3 bases; bases with no gene match: 8. Looked up from germline, CDR1 is WNHNN and CDR2 is SYGVQD (reference sequence). This CDR3 comprises 15 residues. The CDR3 loop is CASSESEGRGYEQYF. The CDR3 DNA follows: TGCGCCAGCAGTGAATCTGAGGGGAGGGGCTACGAGCAGTACTTC.

The J gene is TRBJ2-3, the V gene TRBV29-1, with D maybe TRBD1 (6 bases). The CDR3 has 16 amino acids. Germline assignment: CDR1 SQVTM and CDR2 ANQGSEA. Between the trimmed V and J ends, which lost 4 bases and 6 bases, there was a span of 23 bases. The CDR3: CSVVRVGRRGTDTQYF. CDR3 bases: TGCAGCGTTGTAAGGGTGGGGCGTAGGGGGACGGATACGCAGTATTTT.

This clone has only a few counts. CDR3 region: CASTRQISNSPLHF. The CDR3 DNA is TGTGCCAGCACCAGGCAGATTAGTAATTCACCCCTCCACTTT. The genes are TRBV6-5 and TRBJ1-6; D not certain. The CDR3 consists of 14 residues. Germline V gene lookup returns CDR1 MNHEY and CDR2 SVGAGI. Trimming took 7 bases from V and 6 from J, leaving 13 bases between them.

The rearrangement uses TRBV14 and TRBJ1-2, with D possibly matching TRBD1 (5 bases). Germline V lookup: CDR1 SGHDN, CDR2 FVKESK. The CDR3 spans 13 residues. The V end was cut by 3 bases, the J end by 5 bases, with 10 bases between. CDR3 nucleotides: TGTGCCAGCAGCCAGGGGCGTTATTATGGCTACACCTTC. This sequence encodes CASSQGRYYGYTF. Looking up the rest from reference TRBV14 and TRBJ1-2 gives the full variable domain: EAGVTQFPSHSVIEKGQTVTLRCDPISGHDNLYWYRRVMGKEIKFLLHFVKESKQDESGMPNNRFLAERTGGTYSTLKVQPAELEDSGVYFCASSQGRYYGYTFGSGTRLTVV.

CDR3 sequence: CASSLRTGGEVNTEAFF. In DNA form, the CDR3 reads TGCGCCAGCAGCTTACGGACAGGGGGCGAAGTGAACACTGAAGCTTTCTTT. This chain connects TRBV5-1 to TRBJ1-1, with TRBD1 matching 11 bases. V dropped 2 bases and J dropped 0; count of bases not matched to a gene: 6. CDR1 and CDR2 (germline): SGHRS, YFSETQ. This CDR3 is 17 amino acids long.

This clone was detected once. This chain connects TRBV28 to TRBJ2-2; a weak D match, TRBD1 (6 bases). V shed 3 bases and J shed 1 base, with 12 bases lying between them. CDR3 length: 16 amino acids. Per germline, CDR1 MDHEN and CDR2 SYDVKM. This CDR3 reads CASSFWGPLNTGELFF. Here the CDR3 DNA reads TGTGCCAGCAGTTTCTGGGGGCCGTTGAACACCGGGGAGCTGTTTTTT.

The chain joins TRBV25-1 to TRBJ1-2, with TRBD1 matching 7 bases. V lost 4 bases to trimming and J lost 6 bases; unmatched junction nucleotides: 8. CDR1 and CDR2 from the germline V gene are MGHDK and SYGVNS. The length of the CDR3 is 14 residues. The CDR3 loop is CASSAPGQRDGYTF. For the CDR3, the DNA is TGTGCCAGCAGTGCACCGGGACAGAGAGATGGCTACACCTTC.

The rearrangement uses TRBV24-1 and TRBJ2-2, with 14 bases lining up with TRBD2. This CDR3 comprises 16 residues. V lost 10 bases and J lost 0; bases outside the gene matches: 3. Looked up from germline, CDR1 is KGHDR and CDR2 is SFDVKD. The CDR3 DNA sequence: TGTGCCACAGGACTAGCGGGGGGTGCGAACACCGGGGAGCTGTTTTTT. It is translated as CATGLAGGANTGELFF.

V usage is TRBV13 and J usage is TRBJ2-3; 13 bases fit TRBD2. V gave up 5 bases and J gave up 5 bases; unmatched junction bases: 7. Germline lookup yields CDR1 PRHDT and CDR2 FYEKMQ (reference sequence). This CDR3 is 16 amino acids long. CDR3 nucleotide sequence: TGTGCCAGCAGCCGACGACTAGCGGGGGGCCAAGATACGCAGTATTTT. This sequence encodes CASSRRLAGGQDTQYF.